The following is a TCR beta chain sequence with its context. Its antigen is still unknown. Whereas donors were nominally healthy upon sampling, unrecorded immune exposures were probable. This entry belongs to a study of cytomegalovirus exposure and HLA in healthy donors. General study results and limits: TCR beta chain V- and J-gene trimming was linked, in a later analysis, to a missense variant in DCLRE1C. Rare sequences made up most TCRs, while some public TCRs were found in many donors. It was taken for granted in presence/absence analyses that sequencing depth across donors was roughly uniform.

J gave up 3 bases and V 2 bases, and 7 bases lay outside the gene matches. This CDR3 comprises 16 residues. From germline, CDR1 is SGHRS and CDR2 YFSETQ. 13 Jbeta primers and 60 Vbeta primers were used for the PCR. Sequencing was performed with immunoSEQ multiplex PCR; in TCRdb, only in-frame clones are kept and a portion is missing. The sample lists 200,000 or so clones; 70% to 90% were seen once. V usage is TRBV5-1 and J usage is TRBJ2-5; 10 positions match TRBD2. The clonotype was recovered from a human donor in good health. The sequencing sample was made of PBMCs. CDR3 sequence: CASSFGLAGDKETQYF. The CDR3 DNA reads TGCGCCAGCAGCTTCGGGCTAGCGGGGGACAAAGAGACCCAGTACTTC.